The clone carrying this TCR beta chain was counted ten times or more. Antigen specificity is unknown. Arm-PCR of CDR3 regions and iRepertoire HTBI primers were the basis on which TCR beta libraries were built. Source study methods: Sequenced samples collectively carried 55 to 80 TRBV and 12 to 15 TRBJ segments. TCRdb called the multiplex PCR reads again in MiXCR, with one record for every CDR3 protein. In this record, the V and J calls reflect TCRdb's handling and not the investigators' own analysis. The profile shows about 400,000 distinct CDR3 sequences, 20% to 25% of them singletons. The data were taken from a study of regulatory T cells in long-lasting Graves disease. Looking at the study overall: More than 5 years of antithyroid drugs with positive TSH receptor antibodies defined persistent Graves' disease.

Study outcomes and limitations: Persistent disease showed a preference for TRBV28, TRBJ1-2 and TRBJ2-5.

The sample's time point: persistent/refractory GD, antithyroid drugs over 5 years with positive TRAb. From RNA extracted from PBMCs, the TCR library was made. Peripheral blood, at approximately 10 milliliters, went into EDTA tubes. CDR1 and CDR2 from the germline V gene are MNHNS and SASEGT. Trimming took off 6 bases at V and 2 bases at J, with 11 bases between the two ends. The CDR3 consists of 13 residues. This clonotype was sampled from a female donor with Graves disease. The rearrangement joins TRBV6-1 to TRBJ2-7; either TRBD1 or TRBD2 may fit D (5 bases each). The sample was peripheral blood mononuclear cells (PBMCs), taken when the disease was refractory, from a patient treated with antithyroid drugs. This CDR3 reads CASRTGTTYEQYF. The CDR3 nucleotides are TGTGCCAGCAGAACCGGGACGACCTACGAGCAGTACTTC.